The entry below gives a single T cell receptor beta chain sequence along with its context. The data were obtained in a study of blood T cell repertoires in COVID-19. CDR3 length equals 17 residues. Germline V gives CDR1 KGHSH, CDR2 LQKENI. After removal of 0 bases from V and 9 bases from J, the junction contained 11 bases not matched to a gene. Here immunoSEQ multiplex PCR was the method, and the copy in TCRdb shows in-frame clones only, minus some. The data contain more than 200,000 clones, around 80% of them seen just once; the ten biggest clones take up 4.3%. The sequencing input was PBMCs or T cells enriched from blood (not recorded which). This TCR was sampled from a man aged 25-45 years with acute COVID-19. This rearrangement joins TRBV18 to TRBJ2-1; 10 positions match TRBD2. The CDR3 DNA sequence: TGTGCCAGCTCACCACCGTTGAACAGCGGGGGGGCCGGTGAGCAGTTCTTC. It encodes CASSPPLNSGGAGEQFF.